This is a list of T cell receptor beta chains from one sample in a study of post-analysis software for immune sequencing data. TCRdb used MiXCR to reprocess the PCR reads, holding one entry per CDR3 protein. The table records under 650,000 distinct CDR3 sequences, about 40% of them present only once. Specimen: blood. Every receptor here comes from a girl between 10 and 17 years old with multiple sclerosis. CDR3s include the opening cysteine and the closing phenylalanine or tryptophan. The D gene is left open where the match is weak. Size is omitted from some rows. Given values are once, few, many or a class for expanded clones.

>.|14|TRBJ1-4|TRBV20-1|.
CSATGLRKDEKLFF
TGCAGTGCCACGGGACTCCGGAAAGACGAAAAACTGTTTTTT
>.|15|TRBJ2-7|TRBV27|.
CASSLGGGEAYEQYF
TGTGCCAGCAGTCTGGGCGGCGGGGAGGCCTACGAGCAGTACTTC
>.|14|TRBJ1-1|TRBV12-3/TRBV12-4|.
CASRYPGANTEAFF
TGTGCCAGCAGGTATCCTGGGGCGAACACTGAAGCTTTCTTT
>TRBD1|14|TRBJ2-4|TRBV7-3|few
CASSPGQVGYQQYF
TGTGCCAGCAGCCCGGGACAGGTGGGATACCAGCAGTACTTC
>.|13|TRBJ2-5|TRBV6-2/TRBV6-3|.
CASRGRGQETQYF
TGTGCCAGCCGCGGACGGGGCCAAGAGACCCAGTACTTC
>.|15|TRBJ2-1|TRBV12-3/TRBV12-4|few
CASSFETRGYNEQFF
TGTGCCAGCAGTTTCGAGACAAGGGGATACAATGAGCAGTTCTTC
>.|13|TRBJ2-7|TRBV5-6|.
CASSPRRRYEQYF
TGTGCCAGCAGCCCCAGGAGGCGCTACGAGCAGTACTTC
>TRBD1|16|TRBJ2-7|TRBV20-1|.
CSARDLGTVTSYEQYF
TGCAGTGCTAGAGACCTTGGGACAGTCACTTCCTACGAGCAGTACTTC
>.|14|TRBJ2-3|TRBV11-1|many
CASSLDLSTDTQYF
TGTGCCAGCAGCTTAGACCTGTCCACAGATACGCAGTATTTT
>.|14|TRBJ2-7|TRBV5-1|few
CASSWGAGVYEQYF
TGCGCCAGCAGCTGGGGGGCGGGAGTCTACGAGCAGTACTTC
>.|14|TRBJ1-2|TRBV10-3|.
CAISLDGPKHGYTF
TGTGCCATCAGCCTCGACGGACCCAAGCATGGCTACACCTTC
>.|12|TRBJ2-7|TRBV10-3|.
CAISDRTYEQYF
TGTGCCATCAGTGACCGGACCTACGAGCAGTACTTC
>.|13|TRBJ2-1|TRBV12-3/TRBV12-4|.
CASSLWLANEQFF
TGTGCCAGCAGTTTGTGGCTAGCCAATGAGCAGTTCTTC
>TRBD2|17|TRBJ2-1|TRBV11-2|.
CASSLEPSGVGGDEQFF
TGTGCCAGCAGCTTAGAACCTAGCGGGGTTGGGGGGGATGAGCAGTTCTTC
>TRBD2|14|TRBJ2-3|TRBV29-1|few
CSVKPAGVPDTQYF
TGCAGCGTTAAGCCAGCGGGAGTGCCAGATACGCAGTATTTT
>TRBD1|13|TRBJ1-2|TRBV12-3/TRBV12-4|few
CASSFGQGNGYTF
TGTGCCAGCAGTTTTGGACAGGGAAATGGCTACACCTTC
>TRBD2|12|TRBJ2-1|TRBV7-9|few
CASSFSSGGEFF
TGTGCCAGCAGCTTCTCCAGCGGGGGAGAGTTCTTC
>.|14|TRBJ2-7|TRBV6-5|.
CASSFSALGNEQYF
TGTGCCAGCAGTTTTAGCGCATTAGGTAATGAGCAGTACTTC
>.|15|TRBJ2-6|TRBV10-1|many
CASSETVSGANVLTF
TGCGCCAGCAGTGAGACGGTCTCTGGGGCCAACGTCCTGACTTTC
>TRBD1|17|TRBJ2-3|TRBV2|few
CASSGGTGPPSTDTQYF
TGTGCCAGCAGTGGAGGGACAGGGCCTCCTAGCACAGATACGCAGTATTTT
>.|14|TRBJ1-1|TRBV5-1|.
CASSLAYEETEAFF
TGCGCCAGCAGCTTGGCGTACGAGGAAACTGAAGCTTTCTTT
>.|13|TRBJ1-6|TRBV12-3/TRBV12-4|few
CASTRTGNSPLHF
TGTGCCAGCACCCGAACGGGGAATTCACCCCTCCACTTT
>TRBD2|15|TRBJ2-3|TRBV7-2|.
CASSYSGRALDTQYF
TGTGCCAGCAGCTATAGCGGGAGGGCCTTAGATACGCAGTATTTT
>TRBD2|15|TRBJ2-1|TRBV7-8|.
CASSLVAGGDNEQFF
TGTGCCAGCAGCTTGGTAGCGGGAGGGGACAATGAGCAGTTCTTC
>TRBD1|16|TRBJ1-5|TRBV5-1|.
CASSLTGQGSNQPQHF
TGCGCCAGCAGCTTGACGGGACAGGGTAGCAATCAGCCCCAGCATTTT
>TRBD1|15|TRBJ1-2|TRBV4-1|few
CASSQGQGGGYGYTF
TGCGCCAGCAGCCAAGGGCAGGGGGGGGGCTATGGCTACACCTTC
>TRBD2|15|TRBJ2-1|TRBV7-9|.
CASSRLAGPYNEQFF
TGTGCCAGCAGCCGACTAGCGGGGCCGTACAATGAGCAGTTCTTC
>TRBD2|15|TRBJ2-1|TRBV9|.
CASSALAGGPGEQFF
TGTGCCAGCAGCGCCTTAGCGGGGGGGCCTGGTGAGCAGTTCTTC
>.|14|TRBJ1-2|TRBV4-1|few
CASSQDRAVGGYTF
TGCGCCAGCAGCCAAGATCGGGCTGTAGGGGGCTACACCTTC
>.|14|TRBJ2-1|TRBV29-1|few
CSSARALSYNEQFF
TGCAGCTCAGCAAGGGCCCTATCCTACAATGAGCAGTTCTTC
>.|15|TRBJ2-3|TRBV5-1|.
CASSSFSLSTDTQYF
TGCGCCAGCAGCTCTTTCTCCCTTAGCACAGATACGCAGTATTTT
>.|13|TRBJ2-1|TRBV5-1|.
CASSVKGTWEQFF
TGCGCCAGCAGCGTAAAGGGGACTTGGGAGCAGTTCTTC
>.|16|TRBJ2-6|TRBV4-1|.
CASSQSQVAGANVLTF
TGCGCCAGCAGCCAAAGCCAGGTTGCTGGGGCCAACGTCCTGACTTTC
>TRBD2|16|TRBJ2-3|TRBV11-2|few
CASSLKYASGTDTQYF
TGTGCCAGCAGCTTAAAGTATGCTAGCGGGACGGATACGCAGTATTTT
>.|14|TRBJ2-1|TRBV7-2|many
CASSLARHSGEQFF
TGTGCCAGCAGCTTAGCGCGTCACTCTGGTGAGCAGTTCTTC